This T cell receptor beta chain originates from a study of blood T cell repertoires in COVID-19. Study in general: Whether acute or convalescent, the COVID-19 samples came from the United States, Italy and Spain. From T cells, B-cell-depleted T cells, or PBMCs came the material, which was cDNA or gDNA.

CDR1 is LGHDT, CDR2 YNNKEL, per germline (reference sequence). The CDR3 length is 15 residues. The V gene lost 1 base and the J gene lost 2 bases, with 8 bases spanning the gap. Authors' processing steps: Counts of nucleated cells, estimated from reference gene primer amplification, were obtained. Profiling relied on immunoSEQ multiplex PCR, and the TCRdb table lists in-frame clones only, not all of them. The D gene and trimming were derived from the DNA, and the V and J assignments and clone size from that table. The table has approximately 150,000 clones, more than 65% seen once. The sample was peripheral blood. The origin of this receptor is a woman in her fifties or sixties in a cohort sampled during active or convalescent COVID-19. The chain employs TRBV3-1 (or the pseudogene TRBV3-2) and TRBJ2-2; unclear D gene. The chain's CDR3 is CASSQGAVNTGELFF. CDR3 bases: TGTGCCAGCAGCCAAGGGGCCGTTAACACCGGGGAGCTGTTTTTT.